This T cell receptor (beta chain) is drawn from a study of cytomegalovirus exposure and HLA in healthy donors. For the study at large: The platform used for the approximately 130 validation repertoires matched that of the approximately 620 first-cohort repertoires, a later analysis reported.

A word on this clone: Its antigen is as yet unknown.

The V gene lost 1 base and the J gene lost 0 bases, with 10 bases spanning the gap. CDR3 length: 16 residues. Per germline, CDR1 MNHEY and CDR2 SMNVEV (reference sequence). The study, taken as a whole, reports: Published work reported that the classifier diagnosed cytomegalovirus status with high specificity and sensitivity.

The donors were part of the validation cohort, which consisted of roughly 120 subjects and was separate from the first cohort of several hundred subjects. Method: immunoSEQ multiplex PCR; TCRdb's copy keeps in-frame clones and lacks some. The top ten hold roughly 1.3% of the sample, which has around 60,000 clones, 92% seen once. The chain is built from TRBV27 and TRBJ2-1; D is unresolved. This clonotype was sampled from a woman aged 18-29 years in good health and CMV-seronegative. The specimen sequenced was PBMCs. CDR3 bases: TGTGCCAGCAGTTTATTTTCCGTGAGCTCCTACAATGAGCAGTTCTTC. It specifies CASSLFSVSSYNEQFF.